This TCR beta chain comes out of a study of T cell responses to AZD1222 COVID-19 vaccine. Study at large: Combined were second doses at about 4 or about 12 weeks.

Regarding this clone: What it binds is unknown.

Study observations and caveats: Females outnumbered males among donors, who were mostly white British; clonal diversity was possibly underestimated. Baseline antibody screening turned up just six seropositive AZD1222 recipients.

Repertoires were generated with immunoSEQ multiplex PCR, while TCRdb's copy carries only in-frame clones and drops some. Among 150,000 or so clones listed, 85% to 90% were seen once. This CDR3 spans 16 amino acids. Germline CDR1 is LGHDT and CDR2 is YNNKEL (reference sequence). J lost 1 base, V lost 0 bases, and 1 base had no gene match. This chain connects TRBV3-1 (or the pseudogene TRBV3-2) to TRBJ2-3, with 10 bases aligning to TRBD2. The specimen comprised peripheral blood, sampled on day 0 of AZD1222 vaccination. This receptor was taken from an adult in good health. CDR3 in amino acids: CASSQDLAGGTDTQYF. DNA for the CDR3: TGTGCCAGCAGCCAAGACCTAGCGGGGGGCACAGATACGCAGTATTTT.